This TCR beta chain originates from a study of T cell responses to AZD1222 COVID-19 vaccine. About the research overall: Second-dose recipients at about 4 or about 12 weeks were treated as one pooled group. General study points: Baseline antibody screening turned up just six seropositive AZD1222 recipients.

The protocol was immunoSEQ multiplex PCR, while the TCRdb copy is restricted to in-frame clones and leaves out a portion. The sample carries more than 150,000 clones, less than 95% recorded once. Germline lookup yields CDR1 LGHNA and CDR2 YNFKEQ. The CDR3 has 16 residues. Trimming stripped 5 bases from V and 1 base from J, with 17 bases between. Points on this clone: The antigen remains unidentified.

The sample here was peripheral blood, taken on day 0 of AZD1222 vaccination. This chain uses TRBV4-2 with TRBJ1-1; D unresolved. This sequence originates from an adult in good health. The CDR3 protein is CASSVRPDLTNTEAFF. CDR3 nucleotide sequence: TGTGCCAGCAGCGTCCGACCAGACCTTACGAACACTGAAGCTTTCTTT.